This record looks at one T cell receptor (beta chain) sequence and its context. This clonotype was seen many times. Its antigen is unknown. Per-base qualities were not stored, and no clone one base away is much larger. Every donor in the study was a healthy Caucasian. Three pairs of female monozygotic twins, all aged about 18 to 30 years, made up the twin cohort. Positive isolation kits from Invitrogen were used to isolate CD4+ and CD8+ T cell populations. The sample comes from a study of identical twins listed by TCRdb under 2016. Regarding the complete study: To test whether fetal clonotypes persist, this study deep-sequenced TCR alpha and beta repertoires from monozygotic twins, from unrelated adults of various ages, and from cord blood. Replicate twin experiments were performed at different times using different library preparation protocols to rule out contamination. What the research found in general, with its limitations: Compared with coincidental sharing between unrelated individuals, out-of-frame TCR alpha sequences shared between twins showed an excess of sequences with low generation probability. Invariant T cells such as MAIT and iNKT could partly confound zero-insertion analyses, though diverse VJ usage argued against this for most clonotypes. Fewer insertions were carried by abundant cord blood beta clonotypes, a similar but weaker trend appeared in young adult naive repertoires, and no such trend appeared in memory repertoires. In monozygotic twins, out-of-frame TCR alpha sharing was systematically underestimated by recombination models, although the models agreed with sharing between unrelated individuals. Conclusions relied on cross-sectional statistical analysis, since the same donors could not be followed over many years. The excess sharing between twins in beta out-of-frame sequences was weaker because fewer shared sequences reduced the signal-to-noise ratio.

The library came from 5' RACE. Reads for this sample came from an Illumina HiSeq 2000. Template switching added a universal primer binding site, and the final cDNA carried a unique molecular identifier that allowed TCR cDNA molecules to be counted accurately. Specific primers in the conserved constant-segment region were used to synthesize first-strand cDNA for TCR alpha and beta chains. To control for contamination, each cDNA library was double barcoded with a SMART-Mk sample barcode plus Illumina barcodes. TruSeq adapter sequences along with Illumina sample barcodes were introduced in two successive PCR steps. The TCR alpha and beta cDNA libraries were sequenced on the Illumina HiSeq platform using custom primers. The published analysis was carried out like this. Raw reads were processed with MiGEC to extract unique molecular identifiers, and MiXCR was used to determine CDR3 positions. Recombination models were inferred per individual with the repgenHMM and IGoR tools using an EM algorithm. The tcR package in R was used for shared clonotype analysis, with sharing normalized by the product of cloneset sizes. Out-of-frame nonproductive sequences were analyzed to study raw recombination free of thymic and clonal selection effects. TCRdb cleaned the public reads at Q25 with fastp, built clones with MiXCR and kept in-frame beta chains. Each entry is one CDR3 protein sequence, shown with its most common DNA and genes. V and J calls and clone size were set by TCRdb, not the authors. Counted in this sample were roughly 290,000 distinct CDR3 sequences; 8.5% to 9.5% of them appeared once. About 7.1% of the sample is held by the ten biggest clonotypes.

From its cysteine to its phenylalanine, the CDR3 spans 15 amino acids. Kept here is only the CDR3 DNA, which spans 45 bases and is read in frame from base 1. V lost 3 bases and J lost 1 base; the stretch between them is 13 bases long. In the germline V gene, CDR1 corresponds to ENHRY and CDR2 to SYGVKD. In addition, the sample was reused for a study of yellow fever vaccine responses in identical twins. The second source states: The authors reported that the T cell response to vaccination in identical twins appeared partly convergent and partly personalized. Focusing on identical twins, the study followed the T cell clones that responded to the vaccine, and did so with precision.

What was sequenced was CD8+ T cells sorted from blood. This chain joins TRBV10-3 to TRBJ2-7, with the D segment identity uncertain. The sequence was obtained from a woman younger than 35 in good health. The CDR3 protein is CAISDIERPSYEQYF. The DNA is as follows: TGTGCCATCAGTGACATAGAGAGACCTTCCTACGAGCAGTACTTC.